This is a list of T cell receptor beta chains from one sample in a study of T cells of healthy individuals. One entry per CDR3 protein results from TCRdb running MiXCR on the 5' RACE reads. Counted here are 90,000 to 100,000 distinct CDR3 sequences, roughly a sixth occurring once; the ten biggest clones make up 6.2%. These receptor sequences come from a human donor in good health. Both conserved end residues are part of each CDR3. Each record gives: D gene, clone size, J gene, V gene, CDR3 DNA, CDR3 protein. D genes are given only for firm matches. For some rows the clone size is stated as once, few or many, or as a class when expanded; others skip it.

-,many,TRBJ1-2,TRBV30,TGTGCCCTGGTCGCCCTTTGGGGGACCTATGGCTACACCTTC,CALVALWGTYGYTF
TRBD1,few,TRBJ1-2,TRBV28,TGTGCCAGCAGTTCCCCCCGACGACAGGGGGTGGGGGCTAACTATGGCTACACCTTC,CASSSPRRQGVGANYGYTF
TRBD1,many,TRBJ2-5,TRBV28,TGTGCCAGCAGTTTTTTGACAGGGGGGGTACGTGGGACCCAGTACTTC,CASSFLTGGVRGTQYF
TRBD2,-,TRBJ2-4,TRBV28,TGTGCCACCGTGTCGGGGGGATCCTTTTTAGACAAAAACATTCAGTACTTC,CATVSGGSFLDKNIQYF
-,few,TRBJ2-1,TRBV5-1,TGCGCCAGCAACCCGGACAGTACATGGGCTGAGCAGTTCTTC,CASNPDSTWAEQFF
-,few,TRBJ2-1,TRBV28,TGTGCCAGCAAGAGGGAGTATCCACTTTGGAATGAGCAGTTCTTC,CASKREYPLWNEQFF
-,-,TRBJ2-1,TRBV20-1,TGCAGTGCTAGTAAGATCGGACGCATTGTCCACAATGAGCAGTTCTTC,CSASKIGRIVHNEQFF
TRBD1,few,TRBJ2-2,TRBV7-9,TGTGCCAGCAGCTCACCAACATACGGGACAGGGGTCTTGACCGGGGAGCTGTTTTTT,CASSSPTYGTGVLTGELFF
-,-,TRBJ2-7,TRBV6-6,TGTGCCAGCAGTTCCAATAGAGACTACGAGCAGTACTTC,CASSSNRDYEQYF
TRBD2,few,TRBJ2-1,TRBV7-2,TGTGCCAGCAGCTCGGGGCGGGGGGGCTCAAGCTCCTACAATGAGCAGTTCTTC,CASSSGRGGSSSYNEQFF
TRBD1,few,TRBJ2-1,TRBV20-1,TGCAGTGCTAGTCAGGGGGTGGCCAATGAGCAGTTCTTC,CSASQGVANEQFF
TRBD1,-,TRBJ1-2,TRBV7-8,TGTGCCAGCAGCCCGCATACCTCGACAGGGGGAGGCTACACCTTC,CASSPHTSTGGGYTF
-,many,TRBJ1-5,TRBV12-3/TRBV12-4,TGTGCCAGCAGCGCTCTCGCGGGGCAGCCCCAGCATTTT,CASSALAGQPQHF
-,-,TRBJ2-1,TRBV3-1,TGTGCCAGCAGCCAAGCGGGGTTAAGGGAGCAGTTCTTC,CASSQAGLREQFF
TRBD2,-,TRBJ2-5,TRBV6-2/TRBV6-3,TGTGCCAGCGGGACTAGCGGGAGAAAGACCCAGTACTTC,CASGTSGRKTQYF
-,-,TRBJ1-2,TRBV6-2/TRBV6-3,TGTGCCAGCAGTTACCGGACAGCATATGGCTACACCTTC,CASSYRTAYGYTF
-,many,TRBJ1-5,TRBV5-5,TGTGCCAGCAGCCTTCAGGGTTTGAACAATCAGCCCCAGCATTTT,CASSLQGLNNQPQHF
TRBD2,-,TRBJ2-3,TRBV20-1,TGCAGTCCAGCCACCGGGACTAGGGAAATCACAGATACGCAGTATTTT,CSPATGTREITDTQYF
TRBD1,few,TRBJ1-6,TRBV5-4,TGTGCCAGCAGCTTACCCGGGACAGAAAATTCACCCCTCCACTTT,CASSLPGTENSPLHF
-,-,TRBJ2-5,TRBV4-1,TGCGCCAGCAGCCAGAGCGGCACGTTTCGCTCCTTC,CASSQSGTFRSF
-,-,TRBJ2-1,TRBV11-2,TGTGCCAGCAGCTCTACGAAGGGGGAGCAGTTCTTC,CASSSTKGEQFF
-,-,TRBJ2-1,TRBV10-3,TGTGCCATCAGTGAGGACCCGAGCTCCTACAATGAGCAGTTCTTC,CAISEDPSSYNEQFF
TRBD1,few,TRBJ2-5,TRBV28,TGTGCCAGCAGTTCTTCCGGGACAGCACAAGAGACCCAGTACTTC,CASSSSGTAQETQYF